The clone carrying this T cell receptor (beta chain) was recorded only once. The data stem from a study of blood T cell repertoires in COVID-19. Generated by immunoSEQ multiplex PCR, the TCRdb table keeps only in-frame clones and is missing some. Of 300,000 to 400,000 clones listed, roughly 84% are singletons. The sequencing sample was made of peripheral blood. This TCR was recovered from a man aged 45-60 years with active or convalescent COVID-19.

The CDR3 region is CASSIARGTDYGYTF. For the CDR3, the DNA is TGTGCCAGTAGTATAGCCCGGGGGACGGACTATGGCTACACCTTC. The V and J genes are TRBV19 and TRBJ1-2; D possibly corresponds to TRBD1 (5 bases). The V and J ends lost 1 base and 3 bases respectively, with 12 bases between them. CDR1 is LNHDA and CDR2 is SQIVND in the germline V gene (reference sequence). CDR3 length: 15 amino acids.